This T cell receptor (beta chain) stems from a study of T-cell memory formation after mild COVID-19. TCRdb analysed the 5' RACE reads with MiXCR anew, one entry per CDR3 protein. The sample lists more than 400,000 distinct CDR3 sequences, roughly 18% occurring once. CDR1 is KGHSH and CDR2 is LQKENI in the germline V gene. Trimming left V 3 bases short and J 0 bases short, with 9 bases between. There are 16 residues in the CDR3. This receptor was identified in an adult woman who had mild COVID-19 (a few samples of this study predate the infection). Cell type and time point are not known. This chain uses TRBV18 with TRBJ2-6, with D perhaps given as TRBD1 or TRBD2 (5 bases each). Input material: PBMCs or a T cell subset sorted from them (not recorded which). DNA for the CDR3: TGTGCCAGCTCACCGGGGGTGGCCTCTGGGGCCAACGTCCTGACTTTC. Amino acid sequence: CASSPGVASGANVLTF.